Included here is one T cell receptor beta chain sequence, with context. The antigen remains unidentified. These data come from a study of OX40 agonist ivuxolimab in advanced cancers. Study summary: Patients were infused with ivuxolimab every 2 weeks at 0.01 to 10 mg/kg. Dose-escalation patients were diagnosed with hepatocellular carcinoma, melanoma, renal cell cancer or head and neck cancer. Anti-PD-1, anti-PD-L1 or anti-CTLA-4 therapy given earlier was allowed, and 30% to 45% had some.

Trimming took off 10 bases at V and 6 bases at J, with 25 bases between the two ends. Germline V gives CDR1 ENHRY, CDR2 SYGVKD. This CDR3 comprises 15 residues. Findings and caveats of the study: CD4+ and CD8+ T cells in blood underwent clonal expansion by week 6 at 0.1 to 3.0 mg/kg.

Measured with immunoSEQ multiplex PCR; TCRdb has only the in-frame clones, and not every one. Of about 24,000 clones detected, 65% to 85% appear once; the ten largest clones hold around 15%. The chain carries TRBV10-3 and TRBJ2-7; possibly TRBD1 for D (5 bases). The clonotype comes from an adult with an advanced solid tumor such as melanoma, head and neck, liver or kidney cancer. The sequencing here drew on CD4+ or CD8+ T cells sorted from blood, taken in a trial of the OX40 agonist ivuxolimab. CDR3 nucleotides: TGTGCCACCCAAACCTCGGATAGGAAGGGGATCGAGCAGTACTTC. Its translation is CATQTSDRKGIEQYF.